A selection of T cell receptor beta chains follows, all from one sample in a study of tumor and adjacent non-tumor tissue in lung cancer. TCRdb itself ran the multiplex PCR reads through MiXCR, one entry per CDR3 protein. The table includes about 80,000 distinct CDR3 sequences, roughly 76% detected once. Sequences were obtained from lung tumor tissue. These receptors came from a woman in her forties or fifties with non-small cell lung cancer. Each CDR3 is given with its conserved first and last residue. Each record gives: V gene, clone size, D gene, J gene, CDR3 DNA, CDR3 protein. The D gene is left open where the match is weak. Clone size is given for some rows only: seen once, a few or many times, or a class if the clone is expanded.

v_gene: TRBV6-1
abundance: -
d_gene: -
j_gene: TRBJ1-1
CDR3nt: TGTGCCACCAGCGGGCGTGCGGGGGGCAACACTGAAGCTTTCTTT
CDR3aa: CATSGRAGGNTEAFF

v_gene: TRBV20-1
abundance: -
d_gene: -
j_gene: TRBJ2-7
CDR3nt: TGCAGTGCTAGAGCTTTTCGGCCGGGAGATTACGAGCAGTACTTC
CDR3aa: CSARAFRPGDYEQYF

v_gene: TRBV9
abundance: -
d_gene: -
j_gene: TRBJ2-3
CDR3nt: TGTGCCAGCAGTATAACTAGCAGGAGGACCAGAGATACGCAGTATTTT
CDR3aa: CASSITSRRTRDTQYF

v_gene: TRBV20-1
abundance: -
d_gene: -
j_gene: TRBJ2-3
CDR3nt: TGCAGTGTTTCCCGACTGCACACAGATACGCAGTATTTT
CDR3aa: CSVSRLHTDTQYF

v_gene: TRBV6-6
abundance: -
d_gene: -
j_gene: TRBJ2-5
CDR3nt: TGTGCCAGCACCTCCGGGAACCCGCCAGGGACCCAGTACTTC
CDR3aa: CASTSGNPPGTQYF

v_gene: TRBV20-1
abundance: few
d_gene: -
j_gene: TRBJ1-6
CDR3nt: TGCAGTGCTAGAGACTGGACGATTAATTCACCCCTCCACTTT
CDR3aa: CSARDWTINSPLHF

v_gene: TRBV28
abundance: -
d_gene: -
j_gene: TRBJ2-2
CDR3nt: TGTGATAGCAGTCTGAGAGCGTCAAACACCGGGGAGCTGTTTTTT
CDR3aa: CDSSLRASNTGELFF

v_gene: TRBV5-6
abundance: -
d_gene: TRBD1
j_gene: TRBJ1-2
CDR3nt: TGTGCCAGCAGTCAGGGGGTGAATTGTGGCTACACCTTC
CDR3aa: CASSQGVNCGYTF

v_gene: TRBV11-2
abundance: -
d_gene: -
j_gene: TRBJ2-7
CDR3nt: TGTGCCATCAGCTTATCTCCGAGTCTCTTCTACGAGAAGTACTTC
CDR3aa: CAISLSPSLFYEKYF

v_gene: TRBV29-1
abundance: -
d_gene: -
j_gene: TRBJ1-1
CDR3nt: TGCAGTGTTGGACGGGTTTTTTTGACTGAAGCTTTCTTT
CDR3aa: CSVGRVFLTEAFF

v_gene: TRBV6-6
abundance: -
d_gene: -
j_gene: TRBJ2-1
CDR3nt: TGTGCCAGCAGTTGCTCGACGGGGATTGGAGTCTTC
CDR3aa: CASSCSTGIGVF

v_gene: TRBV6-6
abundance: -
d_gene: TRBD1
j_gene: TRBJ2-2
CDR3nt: TGTGCCAGCAGTATGGACAGGGGGAAAACCAGGGAGCTGTTTTTT
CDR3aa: CASSMDRGKTRELFF

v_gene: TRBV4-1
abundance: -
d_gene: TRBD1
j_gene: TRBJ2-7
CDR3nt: TGCGCCAGCAGCCAAGAAAGGATTGGGACAGACTTATACGAGCAGTACTTC
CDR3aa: CASSQERIGTDLYEQYF

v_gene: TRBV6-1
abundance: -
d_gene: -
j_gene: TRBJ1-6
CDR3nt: TGTGCCAGCAGTGAACAGGGGCTGAATAATTCGCCCCTCCACTTT
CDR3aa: CASSEQGLNNSPLHF

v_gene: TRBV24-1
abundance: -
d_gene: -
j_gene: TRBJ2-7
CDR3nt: TGTGCCACCAGTGCGGCAGCGGAAGAGCAGTACTTC
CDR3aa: CATSAAAEEQYF

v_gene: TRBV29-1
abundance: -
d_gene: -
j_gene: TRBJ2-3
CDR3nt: TGCGGCGTTGGGCAGGGGGGAGATATGCAGTATTTT
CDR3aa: CGVGQGGDMQYF

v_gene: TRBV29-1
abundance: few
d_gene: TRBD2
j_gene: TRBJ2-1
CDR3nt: TGCAGCAATTCTAGCGGGACCGGGGGCAATGAGCAGTTCTTC
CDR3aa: CSNSSGTGGNEQFF

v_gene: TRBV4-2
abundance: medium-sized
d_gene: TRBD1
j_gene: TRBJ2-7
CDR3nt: TGTGCCAGCAGCCATGAACAGGGGGCTGGTTACGAGCAGTACTTC
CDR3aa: CASSHEQGAGYEQYF

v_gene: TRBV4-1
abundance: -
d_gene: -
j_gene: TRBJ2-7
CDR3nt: TGCGCCAGCAACCAAGGTGAAGAGCAGTATTTC
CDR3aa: CASNQGEEQYF

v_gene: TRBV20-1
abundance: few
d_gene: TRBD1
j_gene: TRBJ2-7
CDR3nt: TGCAGCGTAGGTGCAGGGGGCTACGAGCATTACTTC
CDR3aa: CSVGAGGYEHYF

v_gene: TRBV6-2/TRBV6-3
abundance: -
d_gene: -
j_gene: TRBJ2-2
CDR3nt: TGTGCCAGCAGATACCAGCGTTTAGGGGCCTCGAACGCCGGGGAGCTATTCTTT
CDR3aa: CASRYQRLGASNAGELFF

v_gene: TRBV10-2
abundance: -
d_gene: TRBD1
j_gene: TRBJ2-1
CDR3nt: TGCGCCAGCAGTTCAAGCGGACAGGGAAATGAGCAGTTCTTC
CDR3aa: CASSSSGQGNEQFF

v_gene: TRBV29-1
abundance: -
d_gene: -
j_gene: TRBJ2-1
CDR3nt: TGCAGCGCATCAAATGACGGGACGGATTACAATGAGCAGTTATTC
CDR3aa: CSASNDGTDYNEQLF

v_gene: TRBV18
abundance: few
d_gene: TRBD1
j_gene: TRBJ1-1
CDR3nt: TGTGCCAGCTCACCCCGTTCGCGACAGGGGGCGAGAGGTGAAGCTTTCTTT
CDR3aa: CASSPRSRQGARGEAFF

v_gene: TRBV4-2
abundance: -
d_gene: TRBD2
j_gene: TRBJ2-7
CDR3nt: TGTGCCAGCAGTCTAACTAGCGGGAGTCCTTACGAGCAGTACTTC
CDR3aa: CASSLTSGSPYEQYF

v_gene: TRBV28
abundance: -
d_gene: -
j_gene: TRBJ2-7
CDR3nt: TGTGCCAGCAGTCCCCCAGGTATATGGTACGACGACCAGTACTTC
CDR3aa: CASSPPGIWYDDQYF

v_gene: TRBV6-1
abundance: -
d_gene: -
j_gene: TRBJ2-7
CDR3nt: TGTGCCAGCAGTGCCCGGGACTCCATCCACTACGAGCAGTATTTC
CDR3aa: CASSARDSIHYEQYF

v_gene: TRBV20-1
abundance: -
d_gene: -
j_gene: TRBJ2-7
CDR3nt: TGCAGTGCAAACCGAGCGGACATCTGCGAGCAGTGCTTC
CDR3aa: CSANRADICEQCF

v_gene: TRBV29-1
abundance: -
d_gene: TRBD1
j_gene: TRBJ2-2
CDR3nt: TGCAACGGACGGGACAGGACTATCACCGGGGAACTGTTTTTT
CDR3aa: CNGRDRTITGELFF

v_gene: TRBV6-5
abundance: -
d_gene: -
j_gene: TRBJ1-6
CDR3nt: TGTACCAGAAGTTACTTGGGAGCTAATTCACCCCTCCACTTT
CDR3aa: CTRSYLGANSPLHF

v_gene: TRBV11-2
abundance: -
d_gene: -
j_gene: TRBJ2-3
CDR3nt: TGTGCCAGCAGCTTGGACCCGGGAGTAGCAGGAGCAGATACACAGTATTTT
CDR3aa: CASSLDPGVAGADTQYF

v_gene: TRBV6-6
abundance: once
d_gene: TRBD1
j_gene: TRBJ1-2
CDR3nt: TGTGCCAGCAGTATCACAGGGGCGGAGAATGGCTACACCTTT
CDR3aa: CASSITGAENGYTF

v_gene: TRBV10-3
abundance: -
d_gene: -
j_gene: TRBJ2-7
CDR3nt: TGTGTCACACAGGAAGTAGGGACGAAAACCTACGAGCAATACTTC
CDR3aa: CVTQEVGTKTYEQYF

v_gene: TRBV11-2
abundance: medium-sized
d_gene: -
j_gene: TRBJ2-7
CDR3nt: TGTGCCAGCAGCTTAGGGCGGGCGTCCTACGAGCAGTACTTC
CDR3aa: CASSLGRASYEQYF

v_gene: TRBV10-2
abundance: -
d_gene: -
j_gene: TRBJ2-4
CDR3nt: TGCGCCAGCATAAACACGGATTTAGGAAGCATTCAGTACTTC
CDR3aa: CASINTDLGSIQYF

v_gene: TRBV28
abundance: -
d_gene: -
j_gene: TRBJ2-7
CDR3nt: TGTGCCAGCAGTCCCCCAGGTATAGGGTACGACGAACAGAACTTC
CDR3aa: CASSPPGIGYDEQNF

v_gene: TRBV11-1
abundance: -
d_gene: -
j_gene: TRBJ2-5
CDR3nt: TGTGCCAGCAGCTTCGGACCGTACCAAGAGACCCAGAACTTC
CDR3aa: CASSFGPYQETQNF

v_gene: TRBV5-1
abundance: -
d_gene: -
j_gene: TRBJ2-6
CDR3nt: TGCGCCAGCAGCCTTAGCGAGGAATCTGGGGCCAACGTCCTGACTTTC
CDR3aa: CASSLSEESGANVLTF

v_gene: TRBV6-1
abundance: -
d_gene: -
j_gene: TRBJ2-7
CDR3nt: TGTGCCAGCAATCCCCTTCTGGGAGCCTACGAGCAGTACTTC
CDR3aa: CASNPLLGAYEQYF

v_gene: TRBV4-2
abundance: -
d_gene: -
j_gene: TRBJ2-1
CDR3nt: TGTACCAGCAGCCAAGAGCACGGAGAGCAGTTCTTC
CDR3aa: CTSSQEHGEQFF

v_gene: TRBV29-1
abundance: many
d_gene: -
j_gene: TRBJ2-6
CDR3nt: TGCAGCGTTGATAGCTCTGGGGCCAACGTCCTGACTTTC
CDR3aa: CSVDSSGANVLTF

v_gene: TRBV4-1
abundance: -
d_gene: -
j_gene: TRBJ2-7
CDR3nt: TGCGTCAGCAATCAAGCCTCTAGCTCCTACGAGCAGTACTTC
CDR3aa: CVSNQASSSYEQYF

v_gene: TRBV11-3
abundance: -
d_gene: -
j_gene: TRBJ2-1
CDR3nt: TGTGCCACCAGCTTAATTGAGGGGAATGAGCAGTTTTTC
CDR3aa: CATSLIEGNEQFF

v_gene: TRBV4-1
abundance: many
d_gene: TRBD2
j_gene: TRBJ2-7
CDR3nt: TGCGCCAGCAGCCCAAGGATCCCGGGACTAGCGGACTTTACCTACGAGCAGTACTTC
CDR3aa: CASSPRIPGLADFTYEQYF

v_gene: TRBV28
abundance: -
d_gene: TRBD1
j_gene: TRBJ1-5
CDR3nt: TGTGCCAGTAGTTTGGTAGGGACAGGTAGCAATCAGCCCCAGCATTTT
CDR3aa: CASSLVGTGSNQPQHF

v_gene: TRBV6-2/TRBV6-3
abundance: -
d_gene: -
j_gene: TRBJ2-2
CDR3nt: TGTGTCAGCATCTACACCGCCGGGACCGGGGAGCTGTTTTTT
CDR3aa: CVSIYTAGTGELFF

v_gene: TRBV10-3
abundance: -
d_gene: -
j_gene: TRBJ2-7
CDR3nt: TGTGCCATCAGTGCCGGTTCTGGGAGAGGGGGAACCTACGAACAGTACTTC
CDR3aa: CAISAGSGRGGTYEQYF

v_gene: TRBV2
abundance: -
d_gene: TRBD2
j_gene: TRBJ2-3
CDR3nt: TGTGCCAGCAGAAGACTAGCGGGAAGCACAGATACGCAGTATTTT
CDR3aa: CASRRLAGSTDTQYF

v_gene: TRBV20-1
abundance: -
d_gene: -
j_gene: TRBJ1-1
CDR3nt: TGCAGTGCTAACGGGCTCGGGGAGAAAACTGATGCTTTCTTT
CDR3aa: CSANGLGEKTDAFF

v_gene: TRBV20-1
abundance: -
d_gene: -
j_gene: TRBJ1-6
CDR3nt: TGCAGTGCTCGACGGATTGGGGTCGTGTCTTGGGCGGAGCAGGGATCACATCTCCACTTT
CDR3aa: CSARRIGVVSWAEQGSHLHF

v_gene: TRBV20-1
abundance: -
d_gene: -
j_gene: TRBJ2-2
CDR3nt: TGCAGTGTCACCCCGATTGGGATTCTTGGCTCCGGGGAGTTGTTTTTT
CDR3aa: CSVTPIGILGSGELFF

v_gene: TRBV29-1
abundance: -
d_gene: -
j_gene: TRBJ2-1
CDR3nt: TGCAGCGTTGGGCTCGGGGGTGGGCTGTTCTTC
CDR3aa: CSVGLGGGLFF

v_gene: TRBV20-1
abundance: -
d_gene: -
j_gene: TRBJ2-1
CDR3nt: TGCAGTGTTAGAGATCTTTTGAGACAGGACCACAATGAGCAATTCTTC
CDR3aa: CSVRDLLRQDHNEQFF

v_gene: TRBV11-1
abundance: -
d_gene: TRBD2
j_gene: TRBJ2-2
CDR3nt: TGTGTCAGCAGCTACCAGCGGGAGGGCACCAGGGAGCTGTTTTTT
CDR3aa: CVSSYQREGTRELFF